The clone carrying this T cell receptor beta chain has only a few counts. The data originate from a study of response to subunit inactivated influenza vaccine. TCRdb analysed the RT-PCR reads with MiXCR anew, one entry per CDR3 protein. The table lists almost 600,000 distinct CDR3 sequences, 14% of them singletons. The CDR3 length is 12 residues. The germline V gene encodes CDR1 DFQATT and CDR2 SNEGSKA (reference sequence). J was trimmed by 4 bases and V by 8 bases; bases with no gene match: 3. V is TRBV20-1 and J is TRBJ2-7; the match to TRBD2 covers 12 bases. This TCR was recovered from a man aged 45-65 years who received an inactivated influenza vaccine. The sequencing used PBMCs from blood, collected about 12 days after vaccination. The chain's CDR3 is CSTTSGGYEQYF. For the CDR3, the DNA is TGCAGTACGACTAGCGGGGGATACGAGCAGTACTTC.